This T cell receptor (beta chain) was recovered during a study of cytomegalovirus exposure and HLA in healthy donors. V lost 0 bases and J lost 8, with 11 bases in between. Germline V gene data show CDR1 as SGHDT and CDR2 as YYEEEE. This CDR3 has 13 residues. The PCR contained 60 Vbeta and 13 Jbeta primers. Using immunoSEQ multiplex PCR, the repertoire was profiled, and TCRdb retains in-frame clones only, with some absent. Among about 190,000 clones listed, 70% to 75% were seen once. The receptor comes from a woman aged 25 to 45 in good health and CMV-seropositive. The specimen was PBMCs. The V gene is TRBV5-6, the J gene TRBJ1-1; D is perhaps TRBD1 (5 bases). The CDR3 protein is CASSLEAGREAFF. The CDR3, as DNA: TGTGCCAGCAGCTTGGAGGCAGGGAGGGAAGCTTTCTTT. Together with reference TRBV5-6 and TRBJ1-1, the CDR3 gives the full variable domain: DAGVTQSPTHLIKTRGQQVTLRCSPKSGHDTVSWYQQALGQGPQFIFQYYEEEERQRGNFPDRFSGHQFPNYSSELNVNALLLGDSALYLCASSLEAGREAFFGQGTRLTVV.